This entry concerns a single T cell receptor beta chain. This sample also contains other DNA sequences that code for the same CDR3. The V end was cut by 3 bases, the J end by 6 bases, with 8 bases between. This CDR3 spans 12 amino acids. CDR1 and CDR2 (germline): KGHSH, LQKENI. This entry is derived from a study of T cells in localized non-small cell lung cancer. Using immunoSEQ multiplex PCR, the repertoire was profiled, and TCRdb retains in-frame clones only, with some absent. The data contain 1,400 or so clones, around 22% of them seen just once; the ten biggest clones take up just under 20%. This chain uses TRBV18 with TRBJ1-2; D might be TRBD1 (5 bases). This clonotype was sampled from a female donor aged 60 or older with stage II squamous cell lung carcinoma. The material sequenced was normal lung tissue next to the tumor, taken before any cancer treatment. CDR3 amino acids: CASSPQGNGYTF. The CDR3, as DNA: TGTGCCAGCTCACCTCAGGGTAATGGCTACACCTTC.